Each of the 21 T cell receptor beta chains below was sequenced from the same sample in a study of blood T cells in healthy people across ages. The authors ran a second PCR of about 6 to 11 cycles using a sample-barcoded 5' primer and a J-beta primer mix. TCRdb called the 5' RACE reads again in MiXCR, with one record for every CDR3 protein. The sample yields about 930,000 distinct CDR3 sequences, about 29% seen once. The same sample was also studied in work on T cells of mothers and their children.

Sequencing used blood. The receptors stem from a woman aged 40-49 years in good health.

In this sample, this clonotype turned up many times. The chain is built from TRBV7-3 and TRBJ2-7; D uncertain. Trimming stripped 5 bases from V and 7 bases from J, with 18 bases between. This CDR3 has 14 amino acids. Germline lookup yields CDR1 SGHTA and CDR2 FQGTGA. In DNA, the CDR3 is TGTGCCAGCAGCCCCCGGGTCACACACGGGGAGCAGTACTTC. This encodes CASSPRVTHGEQYF. The full variable domain, in which reference TRBV7-3 and TRBJ2-7 provide the parts outside the CDR3, is GAGVSQTPSNKVTEKGKYVELRCDPISGHTALYWYRQSLGQGPEFLIYFQGTGAADDSGLPNDRFFAVRPEGSVSTLKIQRTERGDSAVYLCASSPRVTHGEQYFGPGTRLTVT.

This clonotype was observed a few times. V usage is TRBV5-6 and J usage is TRBJ2-5; 9 bases fit TRBD2. Germline V gives CDR1 SGHDT, CDR2 YYEEEE. The CDR3 is 16 residues long. With V trimmed by 0 bases and J by 11 bases, 14 bases remained unmatched. CDR3 amino acids: CASSLASSGGYNEQYF. CDR3 DNA: TGTGCCAGCAGCTTGGCCAGTAGCGGGGGATACAATGAGCAGTACTTC. The complete variable domain, with remaining parts taken from reference TRBV5-6 and TRBJ2-5, reads DAGVTQSPTHLIKTRGQQVTLRCSPKSGHDTVSWYQQALGQGPQFIFQYYEEEERQRGNFPDRFSGHQFPNYSSELNVNALLLGDSALYLCASSLASSGGYNEQYFGPGTRLLVL.

This clonotype has just a few counts. The rearrangement joins TRBV4-2 to TRBJ2-6; the D gene is possibly TRBD2 (5 bases). CDR1 and CDR2 (germline): LGHNA, YNFKEQ. CDR3 length: 16 residues. Deletions cut 5 bases from V and 4 bases from J, with 15 bases between. The CDR3 coding sequence is TGTGCCAGCAGCGTCCAGCTAGCTTCGGGGGCCAACGTCCTGACTTTC. This sequence encodes CASSVQLASGANVLTF.

Remarks on this clonotype: The junction departs from the called germline gene at one end, perhaps through a read error. This chain connects TRBV5-1 to TRBJ2-5; D is ambiguous. Germline CDR1 and CDR2: SGHRS and YFSETQ. CDR3 length: 11 amino acids. The DNA for the CDR3 is TGCGCCAGCAGCTTGCAAGAGACCCGGTACTTC. The encoded protein is CASSLQETRYF.

CDR3 sequence (DNA): TGTGCCAGCAGTTTAGAGTACCTGAACACTGAAGCTTTCTTT. This encodes CASSLEYLNTEAFF. The gene calls are TRBV12-3 or TRBV12-4 and TRBJ1-1; D gene uncertain. Trimming left V 1 base short and J 0 bases short, with 6 bases between. This CDR3 contains 14 residues.

At least ten counts were recorded for this clonotype. This chain uses TRBV29-1 with TRBJ1-2; D not certain. Germline lookup yields CDR1 SQVTM and CDR2 ANQGSEA. V was cut by 5 bases and J by 0 bases, with 10 bases left in between. This CDR3 spans 13 amino acids. The CDR3 region is CSVWGGPNYGYTF. The CDR3 DNA reads as TGCAGCGTTTGGGGAGGCCCTAACTATGGCTACACCTTC.

With regard to this clonotype: A read error may be the cause here, since a much bigger clone is one base away. The chain uses TRBV5-1 and TRBJ2-4; D unresolved. The germline CDR1 and CDR2 sequences are SGHRS and YFSETQ. The CDR3 extends over 15 amino acids. Trimming shortened V by 0 bases and J by 13 bases, and 20 bases separated the two germline ends. DNA for the CDR3: TGCGCCAGCAGCTTGGCCGGGTCAGGCCAAGAGGCCCAGTACTTC. This gives the protein CASSLAGSGQEAQYF.

The chain links TRBV11-1 to TRBJ2-7; D call uncertain. CDR1 SGHAT and CDR2 FQDESV come from the germline V gene (reference sequence). The CDR3 loop spans 14 amino acids. V lost 0 bases and J 0 bases, leaving 6 bases between the germline ends. In DNA, the CDR3 is TGTGCCAGCAGCTTAGCGCACCGCTCCTACGAGCAGTACTTC. Protein product: CASSLAHRSYEQYF.

This clonotype was seen more than once but under ten times. The gene calls are TRBV2 and TRBJ2-1, with D maybe TRBD2 (5 bases). The end of the DNA is better explained by TRBJ2-7, so the J call may be wrong. Germline loops: CDR1 SNHLY, CDR2 FYNNEI. The CDR3 is made up of 14 amino acids. The CDR3: CASSEDLSYNEQYF. The CDR3 nucleotides read TGTGCCAGCAGTGAGGACTTATCCTACAATGAGCAGTACTTC.

This clonotype was seen many times. The chain combines TRBV12-3 or TRBV12-4 with TRBJ1-1; no clear D. CDR3 length: 14 residues. The ends were cut back, 3 bases at V and 1 base at J, with 9 bases in the middle. This chain's CDR3 is CASSFQTANTEAFF. The DNA of the CDR3 is TGTGCCAGCAGTTTCCAAACAGCGAACACTGAAGCTTTCTTT.

This clonotype was seen repeatedly, ten times or more. The genes are TRBV7-2 and TRBJ1-2; D not resolved. This CDR3 contains 11 residues. The germline gives CDR1 SGHTA, CDR2 FQGNSA. Trimming shortened V by 4 bases and J by 4 bases, and 4 bases separated the two germline ends. The CDR3 region is CASSSFYGYTF. The CDR3 DNA follows: TGTGCCAGCAGCTCCTTCTATGGCTACACCTTC.

This clonotype was detected only a few times. The gene calls are TRBV6-2 or TRBV6-3 and TRBJ2-7; possibly TRBD2 for D (5 bases). Per germline, CDR1 MNHEY and CDR2 SVGEGT. V was trimmed by 0 bases and J by 6 bases, leaving 12 bases between them. There are 14 residues in the CDR3. CDR3 nucleotide sequence: TGTGCCAGCAGTTACTCAGAGGGAAATGCCGAGCAGTACTTC. This gives the protein CASSYSEGNAEQYF.

Ten or more counts support this clonotype. The chain links TRBV2 to TRBJ2-7; D not resolved. V was pared by 7 bases and J by 3 bases, with 7 bases between. The CDR3 totals 11 residues. The germline gives CDR1 SNHLY, CDR2 FYNNEI. CDR3: CASNLGYEQYF. CDR3 in DNA: TGTGCCAGCAATCTGGGCTACGAGCAGTACTTC.

The chain is built from TRBV4-1 and TRBJ2-1, with 7 bases that match TRBD2. The germline V gene encodes CDR1 MGHRA and CDR2 YSYEKL. Trimming took 1 base from V and 9 from J; bases not matched to a gene: 0. The CDR3 sequence is 12 residues long. DNA of the CDR3: TGCGCCAGCAGCCAAGCTAGCGGTGAGCAGTTCTTC. Encoded protein: CASSQASGEQFF.

The rearrangement links TRBV7-8 to TRBJ1-6; possibly TRBD1 for D (5 bases). The CDR3 sequence is 14 residues long. CDR1 and CDR2 (germline): SGHVS, FQNEAQ. Trimming stripped 2 bases from V and 13 bases from J, with 15 bases between. DNA for the CDR3: TGTGCCAGCAGCTTACGCGAGGGGAGTAATCCCCTCCACTTT. It yields the protein CASSLREGSNPLHF.

There are many counts of this clonotype. The V gene is TRBV20-1, the J gene TRBJ1-4, with TRBD1 matching 7 bases. V lost 6 bases and J lost 8; bases outside the gene matches: 9. Germline-derived CDR1 and CDR2 are DFQATT and SNEGSKA (reference sequence). The CDR3 contains 13 residues. The CDR3 loop reads CSASSTGDEKLFF. The CDR3 nucleotides read TGCAGTGCGTCCAGCACAGGGGACGAAAAACTGTTTTTT.

The CDR3 protein is CASSLFGMYTEAFF. The CDR3, as DNA: TGTGCCAGCAGCTTGTTTGGCATGTACACTGAAGCTTTCTTT. The chain combines TRBV11-2 with TRBJ1-1, with D hard to call. CDR1 and CDR2 (germline): SGHAT, FQNNGV. The germline V and J ends were trimmed by 3 bases and 3 bases, with 11 bases remaining between them. CDR3 length: 14 residues.

The chain employs TRBV9 and TRBJ1-5; perhaps TRBD1 as D (5 bases). V was clipped by 0 bases and J by 4 bases, with 14 bases between them. CDR3 length: 16 residues. Germline-derived CDR1 and CDR2 are SGDLS and YYNGEE. The CDR3 DNA is TGTGCCAGCAGCGTAGTAGGGGAGGACGGGAATCAGCCCCAGCATTTT. As protein: CASSVVGEDGNQPQHF.

This clonotype was recorded only once. The rearrangement links TRBV3-1 to TRBJ2-5; D is perhaps TRBD2 (5 bases). The J call is in doubt because the DNA end fits TRBJ2-7 better. Germline CDR1 reads LGHDT; CDR2 reads YNNKEL (reference sequence). CDR3 length equals 14 residues. The CDR3 DNA reads TGTGCCAGCAGCGCCACTAGGAGGACCTACGAGCAGTACTTC. Protein sequence: CASSATRRTYEQYF.

This clonotype occurred a few times. V is TRBV24-1 and J is TRBJ2-1; 8 nucleotides align to TRBD2. Germline V gene lookup returns CDR1 KGHDR and CDR2 SFDVKD. The J segment lost 1 base and the V segment lost 5 bases, leaving 9 bases of the junction unmatched. The CDR3 has 17 residues. Written as DNA, the CDR3 is TGTGCCACCAGTGCTCGGACGGGAGGGATATCCTACAATGAGCAGTTCTTC. This sequence encodes CATSARTGGISYNEQFF.

This sequence joins TRBV2 and TRBJ2-1, with a weak D call TRBD1 (5 bases). This CDR3 has 14 amino acids. V was shortened by 8 bases and J by 2 bases, with 13 bases between the two germline ends. Germline V gives CDR1 SNHLY, CDR2 FYNNEI. CDR3 coding DNA: TGTGCCAGCCGAACAGGAAGCCCCTACAATGAGCAGTTCTTC. This encodes CASRTGSPYNEQFF.